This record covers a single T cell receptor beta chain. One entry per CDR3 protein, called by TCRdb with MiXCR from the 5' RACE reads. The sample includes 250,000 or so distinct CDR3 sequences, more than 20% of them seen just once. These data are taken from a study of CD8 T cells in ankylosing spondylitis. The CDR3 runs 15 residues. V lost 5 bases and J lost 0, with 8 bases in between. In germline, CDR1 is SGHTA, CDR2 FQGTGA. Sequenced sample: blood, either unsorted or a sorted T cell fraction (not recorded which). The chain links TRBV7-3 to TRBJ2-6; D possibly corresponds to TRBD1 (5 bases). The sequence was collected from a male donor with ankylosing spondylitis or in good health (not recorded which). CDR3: CASSAGISGANVLTF. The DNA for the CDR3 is TGTGCCAGCAGCGCAGGGATCTCTGGGGCCAACGTCCTGACTTTC.